This entry features one TCR beta chain sequence. Clones were read by immunoSEQ multiplex PCR, and TCRdb kept only the in-frame ones, dropping some. Of some 500,000 clones listed, about 96% are singletons. This sample is drawn from a study of shared clonotypes between healthy human individuals. Study details: CD8 memory received one plate per donor, CD8 naive two, CD4 memory three and CD4 naive three.

Between the trimmed V and J ends, which lost 1 base and 4 bases, there was a span of 8 bases. Germline assignment: CDR1 LNHDA and CDR2 SQIVND (reference sequence). The CDR3 loop spans 14 amino acids. The TCR originated in a young woman in good health. The rearrangement links TRBV19 to TRBJ1-5; D remains ambiguous. The sequencing sample was made of naive CD4+ T cells sorted from blood. Regarding subset: CD45RA+ positively selected. Here the CDR3 reads CASSIGSGNQPQHF. The CDR3, as DNA: TGTGCCAGTAGTATAGGCAGTGGGAATCAGCCCCAGCATTTT.